The next 16 T cell receptor beta chains were all read from a single sample in a study of blood T cell repertoires in COVID-19. Clones were sequenced by immunoSEQ multiplex PCR, and TCRdb holds only the in-frame ones, with some missing. The sample consists of about 320,000 clones, about 82% of them appearing once. The sample comprised peripheral blood. The origin of the receptors is a woman aged 50 to 65 with acute or convalescent COVID-19.

The chain uses TRBV7-2 and TRBJ2-1, with D uncertain. V lost 2 bases and J lost 5, with 13 bases in between. Germline assignment: CDR1 SGHTA and CDR2 FQGNSA. This CDR3 has 15 amino acids. The CDR3 is CASSLTTTLNNEQFF. DNA of the CDR3: TGTGCCAGCAGCTTAACTACCACTTTAAACAATGAGCAGTTCTTC.

This chain uses TRBV5-1 with TRBJ2-1; the D is unclear. The CDR3 covers 15 residues. The germline gives CDR1 SGHRS, CDR2 YFSETQ. Trimming took 0 bases from V and 6 from J, leaving 13 bases between them. DNA for the CDR3: TGCGCCAGCAGCTTGGCCGGCGGTGGTCTCAATGAGCAGTTCTTC. As protein: CASSLAGGGLNEQFF.

The V call is TRBV7-2, the J call TRBJ2-7; the match to TRBD1 covers 7 bases. The junction had 6 bases not matched to a gene; V was cut back by 3 bases and J by 7 bases. The CDR3 runs 13 residues. Germline CDR1 SGHTA, CDR2 FQGNSA. The CDR3 coding sequence is TGTGCCAGCAGCTTTACAACAGGGGCAGAGCAGTACTTC. Translation: CASSFTTGAEQYF.

V is TRBV10-1 and J is TRBJ2-1; the match to TRBD2 covers 9 bases. J lost 0 bases, V lost 2 bases, and 8 bases had no gene match. The CDR3 has 18 amino acids. The germline CDR1 and CDR2 sequences are WNHNN and SYGVQD (reference sequence). The CDR3 loop is CASSETTSGRSSYNEQFF. For the CDR3, the DNA is TGCGCCAGCAGTGAGACGACTAGCGGTCGTAGCTCCTACAATGAGCAGTTCTTC.

This chain connects TRBV7-2 to TRBJ1-1; TRBD1 might be the D (6 bases). V was trimmed by 5 bases and J by 7 bases, leaving 14 bases between them. Germline V CDR1 and CDR2: SGHTA, FQGNSA. The CDR3 contains 13 residues. In DNA form, the CDR3 reads TGTGCCAGCAGCCCCCACCAAGGGGGTGAAGCTTTCTTT. Amino acid sequence: CASSPHQGGEAFF. The variable domain in full, with the rest retrieved from reference TRBV7-2 and TRBJ1-1, is GAGVSQSPSNKVTEKGKDVELRCDPISGHTALYWYRQSLGQGLEFLIYFQGNSAPDKSGLPSDRFSAERTGGSVSTLTIQRTQQEDSAVYLCASSPHQGGEAFFGQGTRLTVV.

The chain employs TRBV19 and TRBJ2-7; 7 nucleotides line up with TRBD1. Germline lookup yields CDR1 LNHDA and CDR2 SQIVND (reference sequence). V lost 5 bases, J lost 0 bases, and 4 bases stayed unmatched. The CDR3 spans 14 residues. The chain's CDR3 is CASSRDSLSYEQYF. CDR3 coding DNA: TGTGCCAGTAGTCGGGACAGCCTCTCCTACGAGCAGTACTTC.

The V gene is TRBV6-2 or TRBV6-3, the J gene TRBJ2-1; D remains unclear. This CDR3 spans 14 amino acids. The V gene lost 1 base and the J gene lost 4 bases, with 8 bases spanning the gap. Germline assignment: CDR1 MNHEY and CDR2 SVGEGT. The CDR3 loop is CASSYFPVYNEQFF. The CDR3 nucleotides are TGTGCCAGCAGTTACTTCCCAGTGTACAATGAGCAGTTCTTC.

The chain joins TRBV15 to TRBJ2-7; D is perhaps TRBD1 (6 bases). In germline, CDR1 is LNHNV, CDR2 YYDKDF (reference sequence). V was cut by 0 bases and J by 2 bases, with 20 bases left in between. The CDR3 spans 18 residues. The DNA for the CDR3 is TGTGCCACCAGCAGAGAAGTCGGGGTCTTACAGGGTACCTACGAGCAGTACTTC. It codes for CATSREVGVLQGTYEQYF.

V and J are TRBV29-1 and TRBJ2-7; perhaps TRBD2 as D (5 bases). The CDR3 is made up of 12 amino acids. In germline, CDR1 is SQVTM, CDR2 ANQGSEA. Trimming pared 5 bases from V and 2 bases from J, leaving 10 bases between. The CDR3 sequence: CSVLLEAYEQYF. Written as DNA, the CDR3 is TGCAGCGTTTTACTAGAAGCCTACGAGCAGTACTTC.

This rearrangement joins TRBV6-5 to TRBJ1-1; D is perhaps TRBD1 (6 bases). V lost 7 bases and J lost 0, with 9 bases in between. The CDR3 runs 13 residues. The germline CDR1 and CDR2 sequences are MNHEY and SVGAGI. This CDR3 reads CASNRDMNTEAFF. Written as DNA, the CDR3 is TGTGCCAGCAACAGGGACATGAACACTGAAGCTTTCTTT.

This chain's CDR3 is CASSLQGLAEAFF. The CDR3 DNA reads TGTGCCAGCAGTTTACAGGGTCTCGCAGAAGCTTTCTTT. V gene TRBV28 combines with J gene TRBJ1-1; TRBD1 is a possible D gene (5 bases). CDR3 length: 13 amino acids. The ends were cut back, 2 bases at V and 8 bases at J, with 12 bases in the middle. Germline CDR1 reads MDHEN; CDR2 reads SYDVKM.

The DNA of the CDR3 is TGTGCCAGCCGGACAGGCCGCTTCGAGCAGTACTTC. Translating it yields CASRTGRFEQYF. The V gene is TRBV12-3 or TRBV12-4, the J gene TRBJ2-7, with 7 nucleotides matching TRBD1. V lost 8 bases, J lost 6 bases, and 7 bases stayed unmatched. The length of the CDR3 is 12 residues.

The chain employs TRBV15 and TRBJ1-6; D is possibly TRBD1 (5 bases). The V and J ends lost 1 base and 3 bases respectively, with 13 bases between them. The germline V gene has CDR1 LNHNV and CDR2 YYDKDF (reference sequence). This CDR3 region has 17 residues. Here the CDR3 DNA reads TGTGCCACCAGCAGAGTATGGGGGGGGGACTATAATTCACCCCTCCACTTT. Amino acid sequence: CATSRVWGGDYNSPLHF.

The genes are TRBV5-8 and TRBJ2-5, with D possibly TRBD2 on 7 matching bases. This CDR3 comprises 15 residues. V was trimmed by 2 bases and J by 5 bases, leaving 16 bases between them. The V gene's germline CDR1 is SGHTS and CDR2 YDEGEE. The CDR3 loop is CASSFRGASGETQYF. In DNA, the CDR3 is TGTGCCAGCAGCTTTCGGGGGGCTTCGGGGGAGACCCAGTACTTC.

The rearrangement links TRBV24-1 to TRBJ2-1, with 10 bases aligning to TRBD2. Germline V gene lookup returns CDR1 KGHDR and CDR2 SFDVKD. This CDR3 region has 14 residues. Losses at the gene ends were 10 bases for V and 4 bases for J; bases not matched to a gene: 6. CDR3 residues: CATQTSGPYNEQFF. In DNA form, the CDR3 reads TGTGCCACGCAGACTAGCGGGCCTTACAATGAGCAGTTCTTC.

The chain combines TRBV5-1 with TRBJ2-3; D is unresolved. Trimming shortened V by 1 base and J by 3 bases, and 12 bases separated the two germline ends. Germline V CDR1 and CDR2: SGHRS, YFSETQ. CDR3 length: 15 amino acids. CDR3 amino acids: CASSLPAARTDTQYF. The CDR3 bases are TGCGCCAGCAGCTTGCCCGCGGCGCGTACAGATACGCAGTATTTT.